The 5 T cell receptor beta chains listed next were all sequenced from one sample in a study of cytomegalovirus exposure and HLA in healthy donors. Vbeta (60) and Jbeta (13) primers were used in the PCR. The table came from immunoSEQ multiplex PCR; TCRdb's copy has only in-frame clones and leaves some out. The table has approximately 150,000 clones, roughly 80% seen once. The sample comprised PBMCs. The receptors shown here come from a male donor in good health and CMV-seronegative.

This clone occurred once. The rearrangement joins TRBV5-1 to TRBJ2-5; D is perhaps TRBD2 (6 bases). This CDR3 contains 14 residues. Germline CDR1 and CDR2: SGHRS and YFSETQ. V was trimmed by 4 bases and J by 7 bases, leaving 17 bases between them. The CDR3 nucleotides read TGCGCCAGCAGCACGAAGGACATCGGGGGGACCCAGTACTTC. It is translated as CASSTKDIGGTQYF.

The CDR3 bases are TGTGCCAGCAGTGGGGGGGGTAAAGTCCACTTT. It translates to CASSGGGKVHF. The V gene is TRBV2, the J gene TRBJ1-6; possibly TRBD1 for D (5 bases). Trimming cost V 4 bases and J 17 bases, with 12 bases left between them. This CDR3 is built from 11 residues. Germline V CDR1 and CDR2: SNHLY, FYNNEI. The full variable domain, rest sourced from reference TRBV2 and TRBJ1-6, is EPEVTQTPSHQVTQMGQEVILRCVPISNHLYFYWYRQILGQKVEFLVSFYNNEISEKSEIFDDQFSVERPDGSNFTLKIRSTKLEDSAMYFCASSGGGKVHFGNGTRLTVT.

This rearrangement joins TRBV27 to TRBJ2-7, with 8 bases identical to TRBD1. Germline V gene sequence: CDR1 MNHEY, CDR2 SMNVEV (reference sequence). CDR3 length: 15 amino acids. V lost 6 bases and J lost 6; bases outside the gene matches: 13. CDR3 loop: CASRPDRGGFFEQYF. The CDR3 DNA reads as TGTGCCAGCAGACCTGACAGGGGTGGCTTCTTCGAGCAGTACTTC.

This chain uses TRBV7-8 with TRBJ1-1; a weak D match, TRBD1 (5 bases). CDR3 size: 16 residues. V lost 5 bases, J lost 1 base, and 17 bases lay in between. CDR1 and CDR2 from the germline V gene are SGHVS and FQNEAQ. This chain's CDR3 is CASSVGLRGGNTEAFF. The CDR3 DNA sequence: TGTGCCAGCAGCGTGGGACTCAGAGGAGGGAACACTGAAGCTTTCTTT.

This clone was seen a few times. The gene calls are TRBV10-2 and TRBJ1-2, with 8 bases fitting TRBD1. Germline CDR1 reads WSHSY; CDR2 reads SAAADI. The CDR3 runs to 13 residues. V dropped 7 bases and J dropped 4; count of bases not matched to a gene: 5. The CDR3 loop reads CASMGQALYGYTF. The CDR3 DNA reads TGCGCCAGCATGGGACAGGCCCTCTATGGCTACACCTTC.